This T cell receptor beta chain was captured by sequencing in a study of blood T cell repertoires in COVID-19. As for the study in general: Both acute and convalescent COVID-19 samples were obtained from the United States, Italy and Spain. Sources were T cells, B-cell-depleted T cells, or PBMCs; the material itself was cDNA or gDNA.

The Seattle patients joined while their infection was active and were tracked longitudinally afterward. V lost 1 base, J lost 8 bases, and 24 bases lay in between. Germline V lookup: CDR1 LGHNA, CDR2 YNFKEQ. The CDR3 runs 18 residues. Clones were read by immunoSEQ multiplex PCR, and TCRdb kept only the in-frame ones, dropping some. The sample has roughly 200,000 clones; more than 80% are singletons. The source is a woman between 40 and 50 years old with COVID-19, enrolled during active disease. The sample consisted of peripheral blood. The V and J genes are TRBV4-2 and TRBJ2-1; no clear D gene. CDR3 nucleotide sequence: TGTGCCAGCAGCCAAGGAGTCGGAAGAAGCGCCATGTGGGATGAGCAGTTCTTC. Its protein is CASSQGVGRSAMWDEQFF.